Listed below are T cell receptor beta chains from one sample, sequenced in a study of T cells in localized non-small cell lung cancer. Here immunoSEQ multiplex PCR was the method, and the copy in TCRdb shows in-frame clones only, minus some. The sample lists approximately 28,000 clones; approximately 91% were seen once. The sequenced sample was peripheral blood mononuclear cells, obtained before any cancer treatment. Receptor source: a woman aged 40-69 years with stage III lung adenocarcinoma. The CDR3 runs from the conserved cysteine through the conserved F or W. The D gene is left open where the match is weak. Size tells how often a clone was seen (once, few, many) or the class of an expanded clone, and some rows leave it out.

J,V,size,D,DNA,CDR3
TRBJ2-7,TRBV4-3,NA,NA,TGCGCCAGCAGCCAAGAATACCTAGGCGAGCAGTACTTC,CASSQEYLGEQYF
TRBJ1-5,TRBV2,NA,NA,TGTGCCAGCCAAACAGGGATTGGGGGCAATCAGCCCCAGCATTTT,CASQTGIGGNQPQHF
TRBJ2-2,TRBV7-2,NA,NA,TGTGCCAGCAGCCCACGGGGGACCGGGGAGCTGTTTTTT,CASSPRGTGELFF
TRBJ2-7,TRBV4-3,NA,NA,TGCGCCAGCAGCCAACCCGGAGAGCGCGAGCAGTACTTC,CASSQPGEREQYF
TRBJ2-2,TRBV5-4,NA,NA,TGTGCCAGCAGCCCTAGACTGGACGGGGAGCTGTTTTTT,CASSPRLDGELFF
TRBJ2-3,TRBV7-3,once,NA,TGTGCCAGCAGTCCCCCGGGGACAGATACGCAGTATTTT,CASSPPGTDTQYF
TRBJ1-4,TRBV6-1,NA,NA,TGTGCCAGCAGTGAAGCGCGCGGGAATGGGGAAAAACTGTTTTTT,CASSEARGNGEKLFF
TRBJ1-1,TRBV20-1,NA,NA,TGCAGTGCCCTCGATTACCCTGAAGCTTTCTTT,CSALDYPEAFF
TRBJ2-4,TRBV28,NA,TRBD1,TGTGCCAGCACCGGACAGGGGACGGACATTCAGTACTTC,CASTGQGTDIQYF
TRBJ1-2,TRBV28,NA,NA,TGTGCCAGCAGGAATCCCGGCTTGGCAGCCTATGGCTACACCTTC,CASRNPGLAAYGYTF
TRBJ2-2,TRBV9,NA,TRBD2,TGTGCCAGCAGCGTAGGACTAGCGGGAGGGCCTAGCACCGGGGAGCTGTTTTTT,CASSVGLAGGPSTGELFF
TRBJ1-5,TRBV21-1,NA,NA,TGTGCCAGCAGCATGAATGGTTGCCTGTTCCCCTCTAGCAATCAGCCCCAGCATTTT,CASSMNGCLFPSSNQPQHF
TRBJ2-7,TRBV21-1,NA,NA,TGTGCCAGCAGCAAAGAAGGGACCGTGGACAATCTCTACGAGCAGTACTTC,CASSKEGTVDNLYEQYF
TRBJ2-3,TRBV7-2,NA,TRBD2,TGTGCCAGCAGTTCCACACCGGGGGGTGGCACAGATACGCAGTATTTT,CASSSTPGGGTDTQYF
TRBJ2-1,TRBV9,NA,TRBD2,TGTGCCAGCAGCGTAGCGGCTAGCTCGGGGGGGCATGAGCAGTTCTTC,CASSVAASSGGHEQFF
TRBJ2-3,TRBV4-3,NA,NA,TGCGCCAGCAGCTGGGGATTCACAGATACGCAGTATTTT,CASSWGFTDTQYF
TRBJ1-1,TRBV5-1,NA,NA,TGCGCCAGCAGCTTGTGGGGGGACGGGAACACTGAAGCTTTCTTT,CASSLWGDGNTEAFF
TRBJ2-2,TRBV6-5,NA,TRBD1,TGTGCCAGCAGAACAGGGGGCCCCGGGGAGCTGTTTTTT,CASRTGGPGELFF
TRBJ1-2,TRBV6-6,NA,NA,TGTGCCAGCACTAACAGCGGCGGCTACACCTTC,CASTNSGGYTF
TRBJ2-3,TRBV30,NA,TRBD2,TGTGCCTGTGGAAGCGGGATGGGCACAGATACGCAGTATTTT,CACGSGMGTDTQYF
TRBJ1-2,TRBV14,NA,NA,TGTGCCAGCAGCCACCTACCCAGGGGTGGCTACACCTTC,CASSHLPRGGYTF
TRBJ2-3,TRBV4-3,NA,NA,TGCGCCAGCAGCCAATACAGAGGGCCCACAGATACGCAGTATTTT,CASSQYRGPTDTQYF
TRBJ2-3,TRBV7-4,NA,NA,TGTGCCAGCAGCTTAGAGTGGGCCAGCACAGATACGCAGTATTTT,CASSLEWASTDTQYF
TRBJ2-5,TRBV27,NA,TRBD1,TGTGCCAGCAGTTTACGGGACAGGGGTGAGGAGACCCAGTACTTC,CASSLRDRGEETQYF
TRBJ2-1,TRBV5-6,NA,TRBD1,TGTGCCAGCAGCTTGGAGACAGGGGACAATGAGCAGTTCTTC,CASSLETGDNEQFF
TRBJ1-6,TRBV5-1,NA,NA,TGCGCCAGCAGCTGGGGGGCGGACTCCTATAATTCACCCCTCCACTTT,CASSWGADSYNSPLHF
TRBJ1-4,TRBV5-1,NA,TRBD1,TGCGCCAGCAGCTTGGTAGGGGTCGGACAGGGTGAAAAACTGTTTTTT,CASSLVGVGQGEKLFF
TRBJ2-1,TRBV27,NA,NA,TGTGCCAGCAGTTATTTTGCGGCCTTGCAGGGTGAGCAGTTCTTC,CASSYFAALQGEQFF
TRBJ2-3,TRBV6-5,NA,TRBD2,TGTGCCAGTAGATCCGCGGGGGATAGCACAGATACGCAGTATTTT,CASRSAGDSTDTQYF
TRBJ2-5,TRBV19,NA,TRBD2,TGTGCCAGTCATGCGGGGGGACACCAAGAGACCCAGTACTTC,CASHAGGHQETQYF
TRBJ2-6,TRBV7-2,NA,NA,TGTGCCAGCAGCCCCCGGGTCATCTCCTCTGGGGCCAACGTCCTGACTTTC,CASSPRVISSGANVLTF
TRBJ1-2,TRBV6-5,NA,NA,TGTGCCAGCAGTACCCAGGGGTATGGCTACACCTTC,CASSTQGYGYTF
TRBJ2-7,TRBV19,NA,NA,TGTGCCAGTAGTCCCAGGACTCACGCCAACTCCTACGAGCAGTACTTC,CASSPRTHANSYEQYF
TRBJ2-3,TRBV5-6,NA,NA,TGTGCCAGCAGCTCCCGACTCACAGATACGCAGTATTTT,CASSSRLTDTQYF
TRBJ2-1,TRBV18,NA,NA,TGTGCCAGCTCACCATCCCACTTCCCATACAATGAGCAGTTCTTC,CASSPSHFPYNEQFF
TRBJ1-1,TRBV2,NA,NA,TGTGCCAGCAGTGAACGGGGGGCAGGAATCACTGAAGCTTTCTTT,CASSERGAGITEAFF
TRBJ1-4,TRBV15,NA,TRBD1,TGTGCCACCAGCCCACGACAGGGTGGTGAAAAACTGTTTTTT,CATSPRQGGEKLFF
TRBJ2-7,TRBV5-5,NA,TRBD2,TGTGCCAGCAGCTTGGGAGCGGGGTCCTACGAGCAGTACTTC,CASSLGAGSYEQYF
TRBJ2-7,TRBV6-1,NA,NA,TGTGCCAGCAGTGAATTTTTGGGGGGCTCCTACGAGCAGTACTTC,CASSEFLGGSYEQYF
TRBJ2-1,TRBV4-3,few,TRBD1,TGCGCCAGCAGCACGGACAGGGGGCGCGGAAATGAGCAGTTCTTC,CASSTDRGRGNEQFF
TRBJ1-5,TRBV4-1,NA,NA,TGCGCCAGCAGCCAAGACCCACCACCTCCCGGTCAGCCCCAGCATTTT,CASSQDPPPPGQPQHF
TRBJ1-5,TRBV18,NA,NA,TGTGCCAGCTCAGAACAGGGAAATCAGCCCCAGCATTTT,CASSEQGNQPQHF
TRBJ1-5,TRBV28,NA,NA,TGTGCCAGCAGGGTCCAGATCAATCAGCCCCAGCATTTT,CASRVQINQPQHF
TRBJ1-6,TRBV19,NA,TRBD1,TGTGCCAGTAGTACCTCGACAGGGGGTTATAATTCACCCCTCCACTTT,CASSTSTGGYNSPLHF
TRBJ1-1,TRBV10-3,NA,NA,TGTGCCATCAGTGATGGGGGCTGGAACACTGAAGCTTTCTTT,CAISDGGWNTEAFF
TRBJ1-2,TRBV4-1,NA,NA,TGCGCCAGCAGCCCAGGGGACGTCAACTATGGCTACACCTTC,CASSPGDVNYGYTF
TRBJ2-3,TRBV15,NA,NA,TGTGCCACCAGCAGAGATCCCGGTGTGGATACGCAGTATTTT,CATSRDPGVDTQYF
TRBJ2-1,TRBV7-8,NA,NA,TGTGCCAGCAGCTTCTCGGTAAGGTCCTACAATGAGCAGTTCTTC,CASSFSVRSYNEQFF
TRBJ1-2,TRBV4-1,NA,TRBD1,TGCGCCAGCAGCCAGGACAGGGTGAACTATGGCTACACCTTC,CASSQDRVNYGYTF
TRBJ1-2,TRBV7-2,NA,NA,TGTGCCAGCAGCTTTTACACTCTCTATGGCTACACCTTC,CASSFYTLYGYTF
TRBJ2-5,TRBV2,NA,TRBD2,TGTGCCAGCAGTGAAAGGTACAGCGGGGGGCAAGAGACCCAGTACTTC,CASSERYSGGQETQYF
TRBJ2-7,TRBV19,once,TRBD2,TGTGCCAGTAGCCCGGGACTAGCGGGAGGGGAGAGCTCCTACGAGCAGTACTTC,CASSPGLAGGESSYEQYF
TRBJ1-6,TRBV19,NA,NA,TGTGCCAGTAGTGCCACCGGGAAAGGTGGTTCACCCCTCCACTTT,CASSATGKGGSPLHF
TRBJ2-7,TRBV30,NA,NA,TGTGCCTCGAGGGGCGGGGGCAACTACTACGAGCAGTACTTC,CASRGGGNYYEQYF
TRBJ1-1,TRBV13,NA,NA,TGTGCCAGCAGCTCCCTCTCAGGGGTCGAAGGAATGAACACTGAAGCTTTCTTT,CASSSLSGVEGMNTEAFF